The 4 T cell receptor beta chains reported below all come from one sample, sequenced in a study of T cells in narcolepsy. Here immunoSEQ multiplex PCR was the method, and the copy in TCRdb shows in-frame clones only, minus some. There are about 17,000 clones in the sample; 86% occur only once, and 0.72% lies in the top ten. Sequenced sample: memory (CD45RA-) CD4+ T cells from blood. Every receptor here comes from a human donor in good health.

The chain recombines TRBV5-1 with TRBJ2-7, with D unresolved. The germline CDR1 and CDR2 sequences are SGHRS and YFSETQ. The CDR3 runs to 11 residues. V was cut by 0 bases and J by 4 bases, with 2 bases left in between. In nucleotides, the CDR3 is TGCGCCAGCAGCTTGGGGTACGAGCAGTACTTC. This sequence encodes CASSLGYEQYF.

The rearrangement joins TRBV6-4 to TRBJ1-1, with a weak D call TRBD1 (6 bases). The ends were cut back, 11 bases at V and 4 bases at J, with 20 bases in the middle. Germline loops: CDR1 MRHNA, CDR2 SNTAGT. The CDR3 length is 14 residues. CDR3 nucleotide sequence: TGTGCCCCCCTGGCAGGGGTGGGAACCACTGAAGCTTTCTTT. This encodes CAPLAGVGTTEAFF.

The rearrangement uses TRBV5-6 and TRBJ2-1; 9 nucleotides match TRBD2. The ends lost 5 bases at V and 1 base at J; junction bases unmatched: 4. Germline-derived CDR1 and CDR2 are SGHDT and YYEEEE. CDR3 length: 15 residues. CDR3 DNA: TGTGCCAGCAGACATAGCGGGAGTTCCTACAATGAGCAGTTCTTC. It is translated as CASRHSGSSYNEQFF.

The count of this clone is one. The genes are TRBV23-1 and TRBJ2-5; TRBD1 is a possible D gene (6 bases). TRBV23-1 is marked as an open reading frame, function uncertain. The CDR3 is made up of 17 amino acids. V gave up 3 bases and J gave up 9 bases, with 26 bases separating them. CDR3 residues: CASSHPQGGNLFRAQYF. The DNA for the CDR3 is TGCGCCAGCAGTCACCCTCAAGGGGGTAACCTCTTTAGGGCCCAGTACTTC.